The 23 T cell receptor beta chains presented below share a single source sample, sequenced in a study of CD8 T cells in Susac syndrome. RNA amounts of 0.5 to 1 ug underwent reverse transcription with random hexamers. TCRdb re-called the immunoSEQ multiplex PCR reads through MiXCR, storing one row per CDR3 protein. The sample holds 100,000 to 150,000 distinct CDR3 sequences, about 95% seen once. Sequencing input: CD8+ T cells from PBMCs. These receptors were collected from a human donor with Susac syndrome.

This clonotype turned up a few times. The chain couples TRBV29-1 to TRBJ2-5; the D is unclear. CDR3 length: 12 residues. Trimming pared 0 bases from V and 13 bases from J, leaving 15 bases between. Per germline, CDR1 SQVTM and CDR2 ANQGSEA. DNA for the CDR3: TGCAGCGTTGAAGACACTTCAGGTTTTGCGTACTTC. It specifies CSVEDTSGFAYF.

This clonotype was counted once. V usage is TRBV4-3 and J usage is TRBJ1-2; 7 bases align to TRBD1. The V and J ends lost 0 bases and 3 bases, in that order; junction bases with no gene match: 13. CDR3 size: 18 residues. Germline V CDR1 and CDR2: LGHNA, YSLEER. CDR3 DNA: TGCGCCAGCAGCCAAGACAGGGGGGGGGACCTATATTACTATGGCTACACCTTC. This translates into CASSQDRGGDLYYYGYTF.

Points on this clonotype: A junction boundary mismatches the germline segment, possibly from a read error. CDR3 nucleotide sequence: TGCGCCAGCAGCCGTAACCACACTGAAGTTTTCTTT. Translating it yields CASSRNHTEVFF. V and J are TRBV5-1 and TRBJ1-1; D unclear. CDR1 is SGHRS, CDR2 YFSETQ, per germline. The CDR3 is made up of 12 amino acids.

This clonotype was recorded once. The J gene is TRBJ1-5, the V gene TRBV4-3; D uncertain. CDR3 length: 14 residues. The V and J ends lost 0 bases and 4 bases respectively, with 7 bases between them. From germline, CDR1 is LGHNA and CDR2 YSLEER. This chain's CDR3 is CASSQDRKNQPQHF. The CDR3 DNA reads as TGCGCCAGCAGCCAAGACAGAAAAAATCAGCCCCAGCATTTT.

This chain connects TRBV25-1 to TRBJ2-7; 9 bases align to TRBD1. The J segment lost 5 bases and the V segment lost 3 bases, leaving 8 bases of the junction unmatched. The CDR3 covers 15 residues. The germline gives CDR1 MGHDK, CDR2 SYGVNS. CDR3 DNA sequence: TGTGCCAGCAGTGACCCGACAGGGGGTCAGGACGAGCAGTACTTC. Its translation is CASSDPTGGQDEQYF.

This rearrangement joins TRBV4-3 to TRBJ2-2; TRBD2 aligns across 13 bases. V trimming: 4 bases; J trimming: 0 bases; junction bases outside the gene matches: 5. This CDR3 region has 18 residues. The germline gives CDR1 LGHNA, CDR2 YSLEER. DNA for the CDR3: TGCGCCAGCAGCCCACGGACTAGCGGGAGATCGAACACCGGGGAGCTGTTTTTT. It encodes CASSPRTSGRSNTGELFF.

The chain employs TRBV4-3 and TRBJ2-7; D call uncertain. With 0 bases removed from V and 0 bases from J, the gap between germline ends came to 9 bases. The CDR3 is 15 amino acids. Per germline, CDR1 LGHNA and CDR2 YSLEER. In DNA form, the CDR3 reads TGCGCCAGCAGCCAAGATTTGAGGAGCTCCTACGAGCAGTACTTC. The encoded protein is CASSQDLRSSYEQYF.

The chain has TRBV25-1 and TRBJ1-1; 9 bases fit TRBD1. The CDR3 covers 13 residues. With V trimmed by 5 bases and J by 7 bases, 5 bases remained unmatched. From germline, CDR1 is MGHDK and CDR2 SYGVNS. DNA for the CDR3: TGTGCCAGCAGTCCCGGGACAGGGTTTGAAGCTTTCTTT. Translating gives CASSPGTGFEAFF.

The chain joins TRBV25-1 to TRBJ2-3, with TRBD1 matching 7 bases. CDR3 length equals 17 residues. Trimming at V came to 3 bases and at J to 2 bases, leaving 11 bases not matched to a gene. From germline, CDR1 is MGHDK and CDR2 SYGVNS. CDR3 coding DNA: TGTGCCAGCAGTGAGCCCGACAGGGTTGAGTACACAGATACGCAGTATTTT. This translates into CASSEPDRVEYTDTQYF.

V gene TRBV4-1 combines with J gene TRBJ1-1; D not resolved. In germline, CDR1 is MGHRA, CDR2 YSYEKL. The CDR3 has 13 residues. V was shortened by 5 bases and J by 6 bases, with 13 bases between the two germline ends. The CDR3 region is CASSSPQTPEAFF. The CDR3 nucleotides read TGCGCCAGCAGCTCTCCTCAGACCCCTGAAGCTTTCTTT.

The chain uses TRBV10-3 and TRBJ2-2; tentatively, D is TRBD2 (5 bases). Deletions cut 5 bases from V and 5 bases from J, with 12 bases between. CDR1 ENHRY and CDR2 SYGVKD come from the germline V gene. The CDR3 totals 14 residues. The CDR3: CAISLYGETGELFF. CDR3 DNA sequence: TGTGCCATCAGTCTGTACGGGGAAACCGGGGAGCTGTTTTTT.

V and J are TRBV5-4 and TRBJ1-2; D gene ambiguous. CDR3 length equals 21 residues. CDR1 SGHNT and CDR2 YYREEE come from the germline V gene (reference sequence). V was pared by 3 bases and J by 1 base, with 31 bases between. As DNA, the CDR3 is TGTGCCAGCAGCTGGGAGAACGGCGGCGGAGCCCCACCTGCAAGTAACTATGGCTACACCTTC. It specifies CASSWENGGGAPPASNYGYTF.

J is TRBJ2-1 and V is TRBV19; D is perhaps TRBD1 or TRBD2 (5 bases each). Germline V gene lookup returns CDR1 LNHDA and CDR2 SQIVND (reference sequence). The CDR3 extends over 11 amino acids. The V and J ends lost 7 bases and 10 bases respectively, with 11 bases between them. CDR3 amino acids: CASTLGVEQFF. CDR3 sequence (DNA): TGTGCCAGTACCTTGGGGGTCGAGCAGTTCTTC.

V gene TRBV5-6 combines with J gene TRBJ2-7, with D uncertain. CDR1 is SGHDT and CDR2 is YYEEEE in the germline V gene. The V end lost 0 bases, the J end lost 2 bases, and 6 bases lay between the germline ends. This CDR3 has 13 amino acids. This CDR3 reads CASSLGTTYEQYF. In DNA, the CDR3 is TGTGCCAGCAGCTTGGGCACTACCTACGAGCAGTACTTC.

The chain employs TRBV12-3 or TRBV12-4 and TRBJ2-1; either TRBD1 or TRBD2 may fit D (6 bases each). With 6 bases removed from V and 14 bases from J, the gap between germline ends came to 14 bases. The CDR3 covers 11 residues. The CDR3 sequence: CASREGEGEFF. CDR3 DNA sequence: TGTGCCAGCAGGGAGGGGGAAGGGGAGTTCTTC.

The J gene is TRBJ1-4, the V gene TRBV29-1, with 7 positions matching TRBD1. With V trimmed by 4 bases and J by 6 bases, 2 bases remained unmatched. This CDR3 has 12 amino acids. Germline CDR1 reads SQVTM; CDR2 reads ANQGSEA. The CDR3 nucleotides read TGCAGCGTTGGACAGGGTTATGAAAAACTGTTTTTT. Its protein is CSVGQGYEKLFF.

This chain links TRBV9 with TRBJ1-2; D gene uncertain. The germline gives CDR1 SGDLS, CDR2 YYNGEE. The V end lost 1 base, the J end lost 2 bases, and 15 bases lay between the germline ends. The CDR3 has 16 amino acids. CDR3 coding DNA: TGTGCCAGCAGCGTATCAGCGTTGGGGTTAAACTATGGCTACACCTTC. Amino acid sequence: CASSVSALGLNYGYTF. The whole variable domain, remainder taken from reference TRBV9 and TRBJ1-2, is DSGVTQTPKHLITATGQRVTLRCSPRSGDLSVYWYQQSLDQGLQFLIQYYNGEERAKGNILERFSAQQFPDLHSELNLSSLELGDSALYFCASSVSALGLNYGYTFGSGTRLTVV.

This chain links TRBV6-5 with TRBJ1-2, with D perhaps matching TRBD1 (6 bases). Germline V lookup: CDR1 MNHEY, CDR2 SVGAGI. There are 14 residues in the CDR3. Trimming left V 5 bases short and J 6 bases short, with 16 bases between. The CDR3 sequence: CASSTSRGHHGYTF. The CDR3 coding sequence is TGTGCCAGCAGTACCTCCCGGGGGCACCATGGCTACACCTTC.

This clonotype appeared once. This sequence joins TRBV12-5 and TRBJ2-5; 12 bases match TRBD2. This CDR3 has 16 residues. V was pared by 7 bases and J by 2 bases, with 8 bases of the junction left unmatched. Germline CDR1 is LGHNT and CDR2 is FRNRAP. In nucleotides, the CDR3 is TGTGCTAGTGCCACCCCCGGACTAGCGGGGCAAGAGACCCAGTACTTC. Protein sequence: CASATPGLAGQETQYF.

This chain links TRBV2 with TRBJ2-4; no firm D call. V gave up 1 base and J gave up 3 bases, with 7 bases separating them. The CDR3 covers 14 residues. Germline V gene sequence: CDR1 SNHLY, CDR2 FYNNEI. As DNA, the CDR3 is TGTGCCAGCAGTGAAGGGGATGGCAAAAACATTCAGTACTTC. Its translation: CASSEGDGKNIQYF.

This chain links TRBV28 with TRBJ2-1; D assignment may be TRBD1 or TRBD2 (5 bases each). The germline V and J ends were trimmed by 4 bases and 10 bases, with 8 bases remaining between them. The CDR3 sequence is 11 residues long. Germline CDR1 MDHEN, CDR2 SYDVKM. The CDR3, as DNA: TGTGCCAGCAGTTGGGGGATGGAGCAGTTCTTC. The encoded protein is CASSWGMEQFF.

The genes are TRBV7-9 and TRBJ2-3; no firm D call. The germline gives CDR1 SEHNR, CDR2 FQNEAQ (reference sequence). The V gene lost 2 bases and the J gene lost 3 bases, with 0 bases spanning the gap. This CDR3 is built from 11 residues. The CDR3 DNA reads TGTGCCAGCAGCTTAACAGATACGCAGTATTTT. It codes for CASSLTDTQYF.

The CDR3 DNA reads TGCAGTGCTAGATTGGAGGCCGGGGAGCTGTTTTTT. This codes for CSARLEAGELFF. The chain joins TRBV20-1 to TRBJ2-2, with D perhaps matching TRBD2 (5 bases). V lost 2 bases and J lost 6, with 7 bases in between. The CDR3 is 12 amino acids. Per germline, CDR1 DFQATT and CDR2 SNEGSKA (reference sequence).